This T cell receptor beta chain emerged from a study of control samples from healthy donors and cancer patients. TCRdb's table, derived via immunoSEQ multiplex PCR, lists solely in-frame clones and lacks some. The sample contains about 160,000 clones, 85% to 90% of which appear only once. Trimming pared 0 bases from V and 2 bases from J, leaving 10 bases between. CDR1 and CDR2 from the germline V gene are MNHEY and SVGEGT. The CDR3 runs to 15 residues. The sequenced sample consisted of blood. The sequence was obtained from a young man in good health. The chain carries TRBV6-2 or TRBV6-3 and TRBJ1-2; possible D gene TRBD1, 6 bases. CDR3: CASSYSSGGNYGYTF. CDR3 sequence (DNA): TGTGCCAGCAGTTACTCGTCTGGGGGCAACTATGGCTACACCTTC.